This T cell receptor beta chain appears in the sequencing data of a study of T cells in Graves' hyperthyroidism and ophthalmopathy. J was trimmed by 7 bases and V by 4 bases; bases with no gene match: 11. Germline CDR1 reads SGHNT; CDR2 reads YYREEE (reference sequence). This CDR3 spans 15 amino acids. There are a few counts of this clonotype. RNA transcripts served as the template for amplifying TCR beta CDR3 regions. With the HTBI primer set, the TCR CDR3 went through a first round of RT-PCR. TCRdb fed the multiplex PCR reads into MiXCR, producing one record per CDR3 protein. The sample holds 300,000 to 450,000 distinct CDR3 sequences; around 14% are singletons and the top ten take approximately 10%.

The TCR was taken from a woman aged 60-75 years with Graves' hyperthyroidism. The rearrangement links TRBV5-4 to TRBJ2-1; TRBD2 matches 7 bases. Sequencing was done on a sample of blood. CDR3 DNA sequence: TGTGCCAGCAGCCGGGCAGGACTAGGCGTTAATGAGCAGTTCTTC. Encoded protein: CASSRAGLGVNEQFF.